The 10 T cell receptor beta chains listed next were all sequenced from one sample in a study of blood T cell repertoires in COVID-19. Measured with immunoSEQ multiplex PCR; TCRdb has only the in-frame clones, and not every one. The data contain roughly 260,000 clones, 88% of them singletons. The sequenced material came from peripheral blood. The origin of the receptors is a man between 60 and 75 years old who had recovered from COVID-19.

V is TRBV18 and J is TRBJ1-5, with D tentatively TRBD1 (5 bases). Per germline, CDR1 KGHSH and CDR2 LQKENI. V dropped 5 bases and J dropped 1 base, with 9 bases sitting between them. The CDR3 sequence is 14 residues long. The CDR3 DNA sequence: TGTGCCAGCTCAAATTCAGGGAGCAATCAGCCCCAGCATTTT. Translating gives CASSNSGSNQPQHF. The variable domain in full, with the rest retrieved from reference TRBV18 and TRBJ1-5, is NAGVMQNPRHLVRRRGQEARLRCSPMKGHSHVYWYRQLPEEGLKFMVYLQKENIIDESGMPKERFSAEFPKEGPSILRIQQVVRGDSAAYFCASSNSGSNQPQHFGDGTRLSIL.

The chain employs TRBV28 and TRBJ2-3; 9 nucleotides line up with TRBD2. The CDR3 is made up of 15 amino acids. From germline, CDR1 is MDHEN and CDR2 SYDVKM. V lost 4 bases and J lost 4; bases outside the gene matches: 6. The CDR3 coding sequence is TGTGCCAGCAGTTCTAGCGGGGAAAGCGCAGATACGCAGTATTTT. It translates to CASSSSGESADTQYF.

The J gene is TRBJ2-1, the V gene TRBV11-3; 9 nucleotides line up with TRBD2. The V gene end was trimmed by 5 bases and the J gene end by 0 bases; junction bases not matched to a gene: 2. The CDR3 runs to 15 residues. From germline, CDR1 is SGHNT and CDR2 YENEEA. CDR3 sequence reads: CASSRGGASYNEQFF. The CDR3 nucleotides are TGTGCCAGCAGCCGCGGGGGGGCCTCCTACAATGAGCAGTTCTTC.

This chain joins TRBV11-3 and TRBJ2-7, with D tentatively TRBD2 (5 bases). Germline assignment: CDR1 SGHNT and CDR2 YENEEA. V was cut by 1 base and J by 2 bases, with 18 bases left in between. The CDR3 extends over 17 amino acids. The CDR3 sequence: CASSLGGGVDSPYEQYF. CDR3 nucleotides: TGTGCCAGCAGCTTAGGTGGAGGAGTTGACTCCCCCTACGAGCAGTACTTC.

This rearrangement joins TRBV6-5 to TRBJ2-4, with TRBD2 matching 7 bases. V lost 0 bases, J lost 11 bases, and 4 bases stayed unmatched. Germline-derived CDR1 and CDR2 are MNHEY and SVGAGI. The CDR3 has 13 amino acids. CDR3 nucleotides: TGTGCCAGCAGTTACTCGAGGGGAGGGGTTCAGTACTTC. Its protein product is CASSYSRGGVQYF.

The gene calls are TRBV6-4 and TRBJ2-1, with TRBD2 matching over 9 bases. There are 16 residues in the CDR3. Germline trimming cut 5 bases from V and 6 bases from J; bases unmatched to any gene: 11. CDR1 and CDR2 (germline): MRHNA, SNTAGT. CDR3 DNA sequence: TGTGCCAGCAGTCTCGAAGGTAGCGGGGGCCTCAATGAGCAGTTCTTC. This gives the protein CASSLEGSGGLNEQFF.

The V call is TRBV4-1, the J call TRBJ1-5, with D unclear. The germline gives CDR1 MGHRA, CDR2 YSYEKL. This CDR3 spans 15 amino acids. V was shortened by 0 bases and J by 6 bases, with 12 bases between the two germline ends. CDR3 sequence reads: CASSQEGWYSQPQHF. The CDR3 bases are TGCGCCAGCAGCCAAGAAGGATGGTACAGTCAGCCCCAGCATTTT.

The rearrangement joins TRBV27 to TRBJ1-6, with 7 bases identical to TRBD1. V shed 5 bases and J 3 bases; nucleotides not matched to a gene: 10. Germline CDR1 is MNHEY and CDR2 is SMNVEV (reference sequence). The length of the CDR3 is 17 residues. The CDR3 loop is CASSPRHSGGYNSPLHF. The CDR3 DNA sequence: TGTGCCAGCAGTCCGCGACACTCAGGGGGCTATAATTCACCCCTCCACTTT.

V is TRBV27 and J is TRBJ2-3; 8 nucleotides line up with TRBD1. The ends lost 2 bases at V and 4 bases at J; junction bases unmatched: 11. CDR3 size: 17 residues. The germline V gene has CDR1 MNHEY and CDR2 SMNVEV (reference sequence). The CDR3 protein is CASSLEWTGYRADTQYF. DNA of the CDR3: TGTGCCAGCAGTTTAGAGTGGACAGGGTATCGGGCAGATACGCAGTATTTT.

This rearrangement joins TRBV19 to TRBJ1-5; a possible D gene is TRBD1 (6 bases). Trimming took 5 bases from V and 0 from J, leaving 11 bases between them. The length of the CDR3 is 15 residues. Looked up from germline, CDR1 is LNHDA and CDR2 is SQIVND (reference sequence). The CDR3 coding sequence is TGTGCCAGTAGTCCCGGACAGCTTAGCAATCAGCCCCAGCATTTT. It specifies CASSPGQLSNQPQHF.